What follows describes a single T cell receptor (beta chain). Its antigen is not known. From the 5' RACE reads, TCRdb called clonotypes with MiXCR, one entry per CDR3 protein. The table records 110,000 or so distinct CDR3 sequences, approximately 21% of them present only once. This sample was taken from a study of T-cell memory formation after mild COVID-19. Study at large: TCR clustering was largely donor specific.

Study results and caveats: SARS-CoV-2 specificity was not confirmed for second-wave clones peaking on day 37. Contracting clones from day 15 to 85 had balanced CD4/CD8; later expanders favoured CD4+.

Germline CDR1 reads MNHEY; CDR2 reads SVGAGI. V dropped 1 base and J dropped 5 bases, with 9 bases sitting between them. The CDR3 is 14 amino acids. Sequenced: PBMCs or a T cell subset sorted from them (not recorded which). This sequence originates from a man younger than 35 who had mild COVID-19 (a few samples of this study predate the infection). Cell type and time point are not known. The chain employs TRBV6-5 and TRBJ2-1; D gene uncertain. The CDR3 loop reads CASSYLQDHNEQFF. CDR3 coding DNA: TGTGCCAGCAGTTACTTGCAGGACCACAATGAGCAGTTCTTC.